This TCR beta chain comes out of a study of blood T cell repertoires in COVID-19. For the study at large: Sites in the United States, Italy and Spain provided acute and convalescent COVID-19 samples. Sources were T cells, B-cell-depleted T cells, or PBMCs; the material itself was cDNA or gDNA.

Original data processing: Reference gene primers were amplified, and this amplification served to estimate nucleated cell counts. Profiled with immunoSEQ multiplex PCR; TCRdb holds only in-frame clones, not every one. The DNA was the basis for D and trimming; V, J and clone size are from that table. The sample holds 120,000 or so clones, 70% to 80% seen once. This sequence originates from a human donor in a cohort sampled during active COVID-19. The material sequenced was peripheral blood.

The CDR3 DNA reads TGCAGTGCTAGTCGCAGCTCCTACGAGCAGTACTTC. This codes for CSASRSSYEQYF. The chain joins TRBV20-1 to TRBJ2-7; D is uncertain. CDR1 DFQATT and CDR2 SNEGSKA come from the germline V gene (reference sequence). Deletions cut 3 bases from V and 0 bases from J, with 6 bases between. The CDR3 is 12 residues long.